This T cell receptor (beta chain) was documented in a study of regulatory T cells in long-lasting Graves disease. Many counts were recorded for this clonotype. Time point of the sample: newly diagnosed GD, antithyroid drugs for less than 3 months. After RNA was extracted from PBMCs, the TCR library was made from it. Investigators prepared the TCR beta libraries by applying iRepertoire HTBI primers and Arm-PCR of CDR3 regions. MiXCR was run by TCRdb on the multiplex PCR reads, yielding one entry per CDR3 protein. Of approximately 460,000 distinct CDR3 sequences listed, over 15% are singletons. The V and J ends lost 5 bases and 0 bases, in that order; junction bases with no gene match: 14. Germline V gene data show CDR1 as SEHNR and CDR2 as FQNEAQ (reference sequence). This CDR3 region has 18 residues. This sample also belongs to another study, concerning T cells in Graves' hyperthyroidism and ophthalmopathy.

Sequences were derived from peripheral blood mononuclear cells (PBMCs), sampled at new diagnosis, from a patient treated with antithyroid drugs. The source of this sequence is a woman in her twenties or thirties with Graves disease. The chain is built from TRBV7-9 and TRBJ2-3; TRBD2 matches at 7 bases. The CDR3 DNA reads TGTGCCAGCAGCCCCCGACAACTAGGAGCGGGGAGCACAGATACGCAGTATTTT. Translated, it gives CASSPRQLGAGSTDTQYF.